The rows below give T cell receptor beta chains drawn from one sample of a study of control samples from healthy donors and cancer patients. Method: immunoSEQ multiplex PCR; TCRdb's copy keeps in-frame clones and lacks some. The sample yields 170,000 or so clones, 94% seen once. Sequenced sample: blood. These receptors all stem from a woman aged 40 to 50 in good health. CDR3s include the opening cysteine and the closing phenylalanine or tryptophan. D genes are given only for firm matches. Clone size, where shown, is once, few, many, or a class for clones that have expanded.

D gene: TRBD1
clone size: NA
J gene: TRBJ1-2
V gene: TRBV5-4
CDR3 protein: CASSIWDRYYGYTF
CDR3 DNA: TGTGCCAGCAGCATCTGGGACAGGTACTATGGCTACACCTTC

D gene: NA
clone size: once
J gene: TRBJ1-2
V gene: TRBV7-2
CDR3 protein: CASSTRQVTNYGYTF
CDR3 DNA: TGTGCCAGCAGCACCCGACAGGTGACTAACTATGGCTACACCTTC

D gene: TRBD1
clone size: NA
J gene: TRBJ1-1
V gene: TRBV6-5
CDR3 protein: CASRGDRGGNEAFF
CDR3 DNA: TGTGCCAGCAGGGGGGACAGGGGCGGAAATGAAGCTTTCTTT

D gene: NA
clone size: NA
J gene: TRBJ2-1
V gene: TRBV9
CDR3 protein: CASSVEIRDNEQFF
CDR3 DNA: TGTGCCAGCAGCGTAGAAATCCGGGACAATGAGCAGTTCTTC

D gene: NA
clone size: NA
J gene: TRBJ1-5
V gene: TRBV7-2
CDR3 protein: CASSLVRAGGQPQHF
CDR3 DNA: TGTGCCAGCAGCTTAGTTAGGGCAGGAGGTCAGCCCCAGCATTTT

D gene: TRBD1
clone size: NA
J gene: TRBJ1-6
V gene: TRBV7-9
CDR3 protein: CASSHGQENSPLHF
CDR3 DNA: TGTGCCAGCAGCCACGGACAGGAAAATTCACCCCTCCACTTT

D gene: TRBD2
clone size: NA
J gene: TRBJ2-7
V gene: TRBV19
CDR3 protein: CASSYVRTSGTYEQYF
CDR3 DNA: TGTGCCAGTAGTTATGTGCGGACTAGCGGTACCTACGAGCAGTACTTC

D gene: NA
clone size: once
J gene: TRBJ2-2
V gene: TRBV6-4
CDR3 protein: CASKRTGTNTGELFF
CDR3 DNA: TGTGCCAGTAAGAGGACCGGGACGAACACCGGGGAGCTGTTTTTT

D gene: NA
clone size: NA
J gene: TRBJ1-3
V gene: TRBV6-9
CDR3 protein: CASSYSNVSGNTIYF
CDR3 DNA: TGTGCCAGCAGTTATTCCAACGTTTCTGGAAACACCATATATTTT

D gene: NA
clone size: NA
J gene: TRBJ1-1
V gene: TRBV4-2
CDR3 protein: CASSHYGPGTLNTEAFF
CDR3 DNA: TGTGCCAGCAGCCATTACGGACCAGGGACTTTGAACACTGAAGCTTTCTTT

D gene: TRBD1
clone size: NA
J gene: TRBJ2-7
V gene: TRBV9
CDR3 protein: CASSAQGEPTYEQYF
CDR3 DNA: TGTGCCAGCAGCGCACAGGGGGAGCCTACCTACGAGCAGTACTTC

D gene: NA
clone size: NA
J gene: TRBJ1-4
V gene: TRBV4-3
CDR3 protein: CASSQDIGGGLNEKLFF
CDR3 DNA: TGCGCCAGCAGCCAAGATATCGGAGGGGGGCTTAATGAAAAACTGTTTTTT

D gene: TRBD2
clone size: NA
J gene: TRBJ2-3
V gene: TRBV7-9
CDR3 protein: CASSPTSGSTDTQYF
CDR3 DNA: TGTGCCAGCAGCCCGACTAGCGGGTCCACAGATACGCAGTATTTT

D gene: TRBD1
clone size: NA
J gene: TRBJ2-1
V gene: TRBV5-1
CDR3 protein: CASSWAGTGGSYNEQFF
CDR3 DNA: TGCGCCAGCAGCTGGGCCGGGACAGGGGGCTCCTACAATGAGCAGTTCTTC

D gene: NA
clone size: NA
J gene: TRBJ1-5
V gene: TRBV7-8
CDR3 protein: CASSSLRVFNQPQHF
CDR3 DNA: TGTGCCAGCAGCTCACTCAGGGTTTTCAATCAGCCCCAGCATTTT

D gene: NA
clone size: NA
J gene: TRBJ2-6
V gene: TRBV7-2
CDR3 protein: CASRASGANVLTF
CDR3 DNA: TGTGCCAGTAGGGCGTCTGGGGCCAACGTCCTGACTTTC

D gene: NA
clone size: NA
J gene: TRBJ1-1
V gene: TRBV19
CDR3 protein: CASSGVGGNTEAFF
CDR3 DNA: TGTGCCAGTAGTGGGGTCGGTGGGAACACTGAAGCTTTCTTT

D gene: NA
clone size: NA
J gene: TRBJ1-3
V gene: TRBV19
CDR3 protein: CASSPPGGLLTVRAGNTIYF
CDR3 DNA: TGTGCCAGTAGTCCACCCGGGGGGTTACTCACGGTTCGGGCTGGAAACACCATATATTTT

D gene: TRBD1
clone size: NA
J gene: TRBJ2-3
V gene: TRBV12-3/TRBV12-4
CDR3 protein: CASHLYRGDTQYF
CDR3 DNA: TGTGCCAGCCACCTATACAGGGGAGATACGCAGTATTTT

D gene: NA
clone size: NA
J gene: TRBJ1-3
V gene: TRBV14
CDR3 protein: CASSQGAIGNTIYF
CDR3 DNA: TGTGCCAGCAGCCAAGGGGCGATTGGAAACACCATATATTTT

D gene: NA
clone size: once
J gene: TRBJ2-7
V gene: TRBV7-6
CDR3 protein: CASSHFGVHEQYF
CDR3 DNA: TGTGCCAGCAGCCACTTTGGAGTCCACGAGCAGTACTTC

D gene: NA
clone size: many
J gene: TRBJ1-1
V gene: TRBV6-5
CDR3 protein: CASSYSATEAFF
CDR3 DNA: TGTGCCAGCAGTTACTCGGCGACAGAAGCTTTCTTT

D gene: NA
clone size: once
J gene: TRBJ2-5
V gene: TRBV12-3/TRBV12-4
CDR3 protein: CASNLHSLGPQYF
CDR3 DNA: TGTGCCAGCAACCTTCATAGCTTGGGGCCCCAGTACTTC

D gene: NA
clone size: NA
J gene: TRBJ2-7
V gene: TRBV5-4
CDR3 protein: CASSLSLQGEQYF
CDR3 DNA: TGTGCCAGCAGCTTGTCCCTTCAGGGCGAGCAGTACTTC

D gene: NA
clone size: NA
J gene: TRBJ2-3
V gene: TRBV27
CDR3 protein: CASSNRDKFTDTQYF
CDR3 DNA: TGTGCCAGCAGCAATAGGGACAAATTCACAGATACGCAGTATTTT

D gene: NA
clone size: once
J gene: TRBJ2-7
V gene: TRBV7-6
CDR3 protein: CASSQQGYEQYF
CDR3 DNA: TGTGCCAGCAGCCAACAGGGATACGAGCAGTACTTC

D gene: NA
clone size: NA
J gene: TRBJ1-1
V gene: TRBV6-4
CDR3 protein: CASSLAGAPTEAFF
CDR3 DNA: TGTGCCAGCAGTTTGGCCGGGGCTCCGACTGAAGCTTTCTTT

D gene: NA
clone size: NA
J gene: TRBJ1-4
V gene: TRBV20-1
CDR3 protein: CSASNEKLFF
CDR3 DNA: TGCAGTGCGAGTAATGAAAAACTGTTTTTT